The 17 T cell receptor beta chains below all came from one sample that was sequenced in a study of technical replicates of blood from a handful of donors. The data were produced by immunoSEQ multiplex PCR, yet TCRdb's version contains in-frame clones alone and is incomplete. The sample contains around 80,000 clones, about 94% of which appear only once. The sample taken for sequencing was T cells isolated from PBMCs. These receptors all come from a human donor in good health.

This clone appeared a single time. The CDR3 protein is CASSIPHSLLFYGYTF. The CDR3 bases are TGTGCCAGTAGTATTCCCCACAGTCTCCTATTCTATGGCTACACCTTC. The chain is built from TRBV19 and TRBJ1-2; no definite D call. The CDR3 runs 16 residues. Per germline, CDR1 LNHDA and CDR2 SQIVND (reference sequence). The V and J ends lost 3 bases and 4 bases respectively, with 18 bases between them.

This chain connects TRBV4-1 to TRBJ2-5; 10 bases line up with TRBD2. CDR1 MGHRA and CDR2 YSYEKL come from the germline V gene. The CDR3 has 19 residues. The ends lost 4 bases at V and 1 base at J; junction bases unmatched: 15. Here the CDR3 DNA reads TGCGCCAGCAGCCTCCCGACTAGCGGGCAAAATTCATTCCAAGAGACCCAGTACTTC. Protein: CASSLPTSGQNSFQETQYF.

The gene calls are TRBV9 and TRBJ2-3; D is ambiguous. This CDR3 spans 15 amino acids. V was trimmed by 4 bases and J by 3 bases, leaving 15 bases between them. Germline V CDR1 and CDR2: SGDLS, YYNGEE. The CDR3 DNA sequence: TGTGCCAGCAGCAAGACTGGAGCGATGACAGATACGCAGTATTTT. This codes for CASSKTGAMTDTQYF.

This clone was found once. The CDR3 loop reads CASSPLGPNGYTF. DNA for the CDR3: TGTGCCAGCAGTCCTCTCGGTCCGAATGGCTACACCTTC. The chain joins TRBV27 to TRBJ1-2; the D is unclear. The germline V gene has CDR1 MNHEY and CDR2 SMNVEV (reference sequence). V gave up 5 bases and J gave up 6 bases, with 13 bases separating them. The CDR3 totals 13 residues.

The rearrangement joins TRBV6-1 to TRBJ2-7, with a weak D call TRBD2 (5 bases). The length of the CDR3 is 14 residues. Trimming cost V 5 bases and J 3 bases, with 14 bases left between them. CDR1 and CDR2 from the germline V gene are MNHNS and SASEGT. In DNA, the CDR3 is TGTGCCAGCAGTCCTCATAGCGAGGACTACGAGCAGTACTTC. It translates to CASSPHSEDYEQYF.

The chain recombines TRBV29-1 with TRBJ1-3; weak D call: TRBD1 (6 bases). V was pared by 7 bases and J by 2 bases, with 6 bases between. The CDR3 consists of 11 residues. In germline, CDR1 is SQVTM, CDR2 ANQGSEA. CDR3 DNA sequence: TGCAGCGGGGACACTGGAAACACCATATATTTT. Amino acids: CSGDTGNTIYF.

The chain uses TRBV4-3 and TRBJ2-7, with 8 bases fitting TRBD2. V gave up 4 bases and J gave up 1 base; unmatched junction bases: 3. This CDR3 is 14 amino acids long. Germline CDR1 and CDR2: LGHNA and YSLEER. The CDR3 nucleotides are TGCGCCAGCAGCCTAACTAGCGGATCCTACGAGCAGTACTTC. Its protein is CASSLTSGSYEQYF.

This clone was seen once. The V and J genes are TRBV5-4 and TRBJ2-1, with D maybe TRBD1 (5 bases). CDR3 size: 13 residues. The germline gives CDR1 SGHNT, CDR2 YYREEE (reference sequence). V gave up 1 base and J gave up 8 bases, with 10 bases separating them. The CDR3 sequence is CASSLTGADEQFF. In nucleotides, the CDR3 is TGTGCCAGCAGCTTGACAGGTGCTGATGAGCAGTTCTTC.

This clone appeared a few times. The V call is TRBV19, the J call TRBJ2-7; 8 bases fit TRBD1. After removal of 1 base from V and 3 bases from J, the junction contained 2 bases not matched to a gene. This CDR3 spans 14 amino acids. CDR1 and CDR2 from the germline V gene are LNHDA and SQIVND (reference sequence). The CDR3 nucleotides are TGTGCCAGTAGTATAGCCGGGACAGGCTACGAGCAGTACTTC. This translates into CASSIAGTGYEQYF.

This chain joins TRBV2 and TRBJ2-3; 10 bases match TRBD1. The CDR3 has 15 amino acids. CDR1 and CDR2 (germline): SNHLY, FYNNEI. V dropped 8 bases and J dropped 4; count of bases not matched to a gene: 9. CDR3 protein: CASGARDRGSDTQYF. DNA for the CDR3: TGTGCCAGCGGGGCCCGGGACAGGGGATCAGATACGCAGTATTTT.

The genes are TRBV11-2 and TRBJ1-2; 9 nucleotides agree with TRBD1. This CDR3 contains 13 residues. With V trimmed by 5 bases and J by 6 bases, 4 bases remained unmatched. CDR1 and CDR2 from the germline V gene are SGHAT and FQNNGV. CDR3 bases: TGTGCCAGCAGCCTCGGGACAGGGCATGGCTACACCTTC. This sequence encodes CASSLGTGHGYTF.

The gene calls are TRBV30 and TRBJ1-5; TRBD1 might be the D (5 bases). Germline V gene data show CDR1 as GTSNPN and CDR2 as SVGIG (reference sequence). The CDR3 covers 14 residues. V was shortened by 2 bases and J by 2 bases, with 10 bases between the two germline ends. The DNA for the CDR3 is TGTGCCTGGAGTAAGCAGGGTGGCAATCAGCCCCAGCATTTT. It codes for CAWSKQGGNQPQHF. The variable domain in full, with the rest retrieved from reference TRBV30 and TRBJ1-5, is SQTIHQWPATLVQPVGSPLSLECTVEGTSNPNLYWYRQAAGRGLQLLFYSVGIGQISSEVPQNLSASRPQDRQFILSSKKLLLSDSGFYLCAWSKQGGNQPQHFGDGTRLSIL.

V usage is TRBV6-1 and J usage is TRBJ1-5; unclear D gene. The germline CDR1 and CDR2 sequences are MNHNS and SASEGT. This CDR3 contains 13 residues. V dropped 6 bases and J dropped 4 bases, with 10 bases sitting between them. This chain's CDR3 is CASRLTSNQPQHF. CDR3 bases: TGTGCCAGCAGACTAACGAGTAATCAGCCCCAGCATTTT.

V and J are TRBV30 and TRBJ2-5; D gene ambiguous. The CDR3 is made up of 15 amino acids. Trimming pared 2 bases from V and 0 bases from J, leaving 13 bases between. CDR1 is GTSNPN and CDR2 is SVGIG in the germline V gene (reference sequence). The CDR3 DNA sequence: TGTGCCTGGAGTAAAACTACATTAGACCAAGAGACCCAGTACTTC. The encoded protein is CAWSKTTLDQETQYF.

The V call is TRBV9, the J call TRBJ2-3; tentative D call: TRBD2 (5 bases). The CDR3 has 16 amino acids. Trimming cost V 0 bases and J 2 bases, with 13 bases left between them. The germline gives CDR1 SGDLS, CDR2 YYNGEE. CDR3 sequence (DNA): TGTGCCAGCAGCGTAGCTTCAAGCGGACCCACAGATACGCAGTATTTT. Encoded protein: CASSVASSGPTDTQYF.

The chain has TRBV30 and TRBJ1-2, with 10 bases matching TRBD1. Per germline, CDR1 GTSNPN and CDR2 SVGIG (reference sequence). CDR3 size: 13 residues. Trimming at V came to 3 bases and at J to 6 bases, leaving 4 bases not matched to a gene. Here the CDR3 reads CAWSLTGGHGYTF. CDR3 DNA sequence: TGTGCCTGGAGCCTGACAGGGGGCCATGGCTACACCTTC.

The rearrangement joins TRBV2 to TRBJ2-3, with 9 nucleotides matching TRBD2. The junction had 10 bases not matched to a gene; V was cut back by 6 bases and J by 6 bases. The CDR3 runs to 15 residues. Germline V gene data show CDR1 as SNHLY and CDR2 as FYNNEI. The chain's CDR3 is CASSQLAGVTDTQYF. The CDR3, as DNA: TGTGCCAGCAGCCAACTAGCGGGCGTGACCGATACGCAGTATTTT.